What follows are 22 T cell receptor beta chains derived from one specimen sequenced in a study of cytomegalovirus exposure and HLA in healthy donors. Primers for the PCR totalled 60 Vbeta and 13 Jbeta. Measured with immunoSEQ multiplex PCR; TCRdb has only the in-frame clones, and not every one. The profile covers 140,000 to 150,000 clones, with roughly 71% appearing a single time and 7% taken by the ten largest. The sequenced sample was PBMCs. Every receptor here comes from a man younger than 40 in good health and CMV-seronegative.

This chain connects TRBV6-6 to TRBJ2-5; a possible D gene is TRBD2 (5 bases). V was trimmed by 4 bases and J by 1 base, leaving 16 bases between them. Germline V gene data show CDR1 as MNHNY and CDR2 as SVGAGI (reference sequence). The CDR3 is made up of 16 amino acids. The CDR3 sequence: CASSSYDLGGQETQYF. The CDR3 DNA follows: TGTGCCAGCAGTTCATACGATCTTGGAGGCCAAGAGACCCAGTACTTC.

V is TRBV28 and J is TRBJ2-7; 7 positions agree with TRBD1. This CDR3 contains 14 residues. Per germline, CDR1 MDHEN and CDR2 SYDVKM. J lost 6 bases, V lost 2 bases, and 7 bases had no gene match. CDR3 sequence: CASSLITGEVEQYF. The CDR3 DNA reads as TGTGCCAGCAGTTTAATAACAGGGGAAGTCGAGCAGTACTTC.

The chain uses TRBV19 and TRBJ2-3; TRBD2 matches at 11 bases. Trimming took 6 bases from V and 0 from J; bases not matched to a gene: 2. This CDR3 spans 15 amino acids. Looked up from germline, CDR1 is LNHDA and CDR2 is SQIVND (reference sequence). CDR3 amino acids: CASRLAGASTDTQYF. CDR3 DNA sequence: TGTGCCAGTAGACTAGCGGGAGCAAGCACAGATACGCAGTATTTT.

The CDR3 DNA sequence: TGCGCCAGCAGCTTGGGATGGGCCCAAGAGACCCAGTACTTC. Protein: CASSLGWAQETQYF. The chain has TRBV5-1 and TRBJ2-5; no firm D call. V was cut by 0 bases and J by 1 base, with 7 bases left in between. Germline CDR1 is SGHRS and CDR2 is YFSETQ. The CDR3 sequence is 14 residues long.

V gene TRBV29-1 combines with J gene TRBJ2-5; unclear D gene. With 5 bases removed from V and 2 bases from J, the gap between germline ends came to 12 bases. From germline, CDR1 is SQVTM and CDR2 ANQGSEA. This CDR3 has 13 amino acids. CDR3 DNA sequence: TGCAGCGTTCTCCAGGTCACACAAGAGACCCAGTACTTC. Encoded protein: CSVLQVTQETQYF.

This clone has a handful of counts. This chain links TRBV6-5 with TRBJ1-5, with a possible D match to TRBD1 (5 bases). The germline CDR1 and CDR2 sequences are MNHEY and SVGAGI. This CDR3 is 13 amino acids long. V was cut by 5 bases and J by 7 bases, with 12 bases left in between. The CDR3 region has the DNA TGTGCCAGCAGTCCGACAGCAGGGCAGCCCCAGCATTTT. Protein sequence: CASSPTAGQPQHF.

The chain carries TRBV6-1 and TRBJ1-2; no clear D gene. Germline V gene lookup returns CDR1 MNHNS and CDR2 SASEGT. V shed 3 bases and J shed 4 bases, with 18 bases lying between them. This CDR3 comprises 16 residues. The CDR3 bases are TGTGCCAGCAGTGAGGAGCAAGGAGGGCAATTCTATGGCTACACCTTC. Its protein product is CASSEEQGGQFYGYTF.

The chain employs TRBV7-2 and TRBJ1-4; D possibly corresponds to TRBD1 (5 bases). Trimming took 1 base from V and 7 from J, leaving 13 bases between them. Germline V lookup: CDR1 SGHTA, CDR2 FQGNSA. The CDR3 is made up of 15 amino acids. CDR3 DNA: TGTGCCAGCAGCTTAGTCGGGGGTGGAGGTGAAAAACTGTTTTTT. Its translation is CASSLVGGGGEKLFF.

This chain links TRBV6-1 with TRBJ2-7, with D uncertain. Trimming removed 1 base from V and 3 bases from J, with 7 bases in between. The CDR3 sequence is 13 residues long. Germline CDR1 reads MNHNS; CDR2 reads SASEGT. The CDR3 region is CASSEGQLYEQYF. Here the CDR3 DNA reads TGTGCCAGCAGTGAAGGTCAACTCTACGAGCAGTACTTC.

Regarding this clone: At one boundary the junction diverges from the germline segment, which might be a read error. This chain uses TRBV5-4 with TRBJ2-4; D gene uncertain. Germline values: CDR1 SGHNT, CDR2 YYREEE (reference sequence). The CDR3 is 14 amino acids. CDR3 sequence (DNA): TGTGCCAGCAGCTTGATCGACGGCAAAAACAGTCAGTACTTC. Encoded protein: CASSLIDGKNSQYF. The whole variable domain, filled in from reference TRBV5-4 and TRBJ2-4, reads ETGVTQSPTHLIKTRGQQVTLRCSSQSGHNTVSWYQQALGQGPQFIFQYYREEENGRGNFPPRFSGLQFPNYSSELNVNALELDDSALYLCASSLIDGKNSQYFGAGTRLSVL.

The chain employs TRBV18 and TRBJ2-1; 8 bases agree with TRBD1. V shed 0 bases, J shed 8 bases, and the junction held 6 bases outside the gene matches. The CDR3 runs 15 residues. From germline, CDR1 is KGHSH and CDR2 LQKENI. The CDR3 reads CASSPPGQGADEQFF. The CDR3 DNA follows: TGTGCCAGCTCACCACCTGGGCAGGGGGCGGATGAGCAGTTCTTC. Filled out from reference TRBV18 and TRBJ2-1, the complete variable domain reads NAGVMQNPRHLVRRRGQEARLRCSPMKGHSHVYWYRQLPEEGLKFMVYLQKENIIDESGMPKERFSAEFPKEGPSILRIQQVVRGDSAAYFCASSPPGQGADEQFFGPGTRLTVL.

This clone has just a few counts. As DNA, the CDR3 is TGCGCCAGCTTACGACTTCACTATGGCTACACCTTC. Translating gives CASLRLHYGYTF. The chain is built from TRBV23-1 and TRBJ1-2; D unresolved. TRBV23-1 is designated an ORF whose function remains uncertain. The CDR3 extends over 12 amino acids. Trimming cost V 8 bases and J 3 bases, with 10 bases left between them.

The CDR3: CASSLELAGGETQYF. CDR3 nucleotides: TGTGCCAGCAGCTTGGAGCTAGCGGGGGGAGAGACCCAGTACTTC. This sequence joins TRBV5-6 and TRBJ2-5, with 11 nucleotides matching TRBD2. The ends lost 0 bases at V and 4 bases at J; junction bases unmatched: 2. Looked up from germline, CDR1 is SGHDT and CDR2 is YYEEEE. This CDR3 is 15 amino acids long.

This clone was seen only a few times. V gene TRBV7-3 combines with J gene TRBJ1-1, with 7 bases fitting TRBD1. The CDR3 is made up of 14 amino acids. Germline CDR1 is SGHTA and CDR2 is FQGTGA. V trimming: 4 bases; J trimming: 1 base; junction bases outside the gene matches: 3. The CDR3 region has the DNA TGTGCCAGCAGCTCCTCAGGGGGGAACACTGAAGCTTTCTTT. It translates to CASSSSGGNTEAFF.

The chain links TRBV4-1 to TRBJ1-1; the D is unclear. The V end lost 1 base, the J end lost 2 bases, and 11 bases lay between the germline ends. CDR1 is MGHRA, CDR2 YSYEKL, per germline. The CDR3 spans 15 residues. The CDR3 DNA reads TGCGCCAGCAGCCAAGTAAGGGCGGGAAACACTGAAGCTTTCTTT. This gives the protein CASSQVRAGNTEAFF.

The chain links TRBV6-5 to TRBJ1-5; D gene unclear. Germline assignment: CDR1 MNHEY and CDR2 SVGAGI. The CDR3 is 14 residues long. The V gene lost 4 bases and the J gene lost 8 bases, with 15 bases spanning the gap. CDR3 amino acids: CASSSAPGGKPQHF. The CDR3 DNA sequence: TGTGCCAGCAGTTCCGCCCCGGGAGGAAAGCCCCAGCATTTT.

The V gene is TRBV5-1, the J gene TRBJ2-2, with a tentative D call TRBD1 (5 bases). Germline CDR1 reads SGHRS; CDR2 reads YFSETQ. The CDR3 sequence is 16 residues long. With 4 bases removed from V and 8 bases from J, the gap between germline ends came to 21 bases. The CDR3 region is CASSLEFQGGEGELFF. The CDR3 region has the DNA TGCGCCAGCAGCCTCGAATTCCAGGGTGGAGAGGGGGAGCTGTTTTTT.

This clone occurred a few times. The chain carries TRBV18 and TRBJ2-7; 9 nucleotides align to TRBD1. This CDR3 contains 14 residues. Germline trimming cut 3 bases from V and 6 bases from J; bases unmatched to any gene: 6. The V gene's germline CDR1 is KGHSH and CDR2 LQKENI. CDR3 nucleotides: TGTGCCAGCTCACCGGGACAGGGACTTGGCGAGCAGTACTTC. Its translation: CASSPGQGLGEQYF.

This clone was picked up a small number of times. The chain combines TRBV18 with TRBJ1-1; 8 bases match TRBD1. With V trimmed by 5 bases and J by 1 base, 3 bases remained unmatched. Per germline, CDR1 KGHSH and CDR2 LQKENI. CDR3 size: 14 residues. As DNA, the CDR3 is TGTGCCAGCTCAACGACAGGGGCGAACACTGAAGCTTTCTTT. It encodes CASSTTGANTEAFF.

This chain's CDR3 is CASSRTNTGELFF. The CDR3 region has the DNA TGTGCCAGCAGCAGGACAAATACCGGGGAGCTGTTTTTT. This chain uses TRBV7-3 with TRBJ2-2, with D perhaps TRBD1 (5 bases). The germline CDR1 and CDR2 sequences are SGHTA and FQGTGA. This CDR3 has 13 residues. V lost 5 bases and J lost 5, with 9 bases in between.

The chain carries TRBV4-1 and TRBJ1-4; 7 bases align to TRBD1. After removal of 3 bases from V and 0 bases from J, the junction contained 4 bases not matched to a gene. This CDR3 is built from 16 residues. The germline V gene has CDR1 MGHRA and CDR2 YSYEKL. The CDR3 DNA is TGCGCCAGCAGCCAGCATGGACAGGCAACTAATGAAAAACTGTTTTTT. Amino acids: CASSQHGQATNEKLFF.

V usage is TRBV5-1 and J usage is TRBJ2-7; 10 bases fit TRBD2. CDR3 length: 14 amino acids. Germline trimming cut 7 bases from V and 1 base from J; bases unmatched to any gene: 5. Germline V gives CDR1 SGHRS, CDR2 YFSETQ. CDR3 DNA: TGCGCCAGCCGCCCTAGCGGGGGTTCCTACGAGCAGTACTTC. It is translated as CASRPSGGSYEQYF.